The sequence of this T cell receptor beta chain was determined in a study of blood T cell repertoires in COVID-19. Study-wide background: The cDNA or gDNA used as material had been derived from T cells, B-cell-depleted T cells, or PBMCs.

CDR3 size: 12 residues. The V gene's germline CDR1 is MNHNY and CDR2 SVGAGI (reference sequence). The V gene lost 5 bases and the J gene lost 8 bases, with 12 bases spanning the gap. Method: immunoSEQ multiplex PCR; TCRdb's copy keeps in-frame clones and lacks some. The sample includes about 140,000 clones, about three quarters of them seen just once. The sequence was obtained from a woman aged 45-65 years who had recovered from COVID-19. The sequencing input was PBMCs or T cells enriched from blood (not recorded which). V and J are TRBV6-6 and TRBJ1-2, with D perhaps matching TRBD1 (5 bases). This chain's CDR3 is CASSTGRTGYTF. DNA for the CDR3: TGTGCCAGCAGTACCGGGCGGACAGGCTACACCTTC.